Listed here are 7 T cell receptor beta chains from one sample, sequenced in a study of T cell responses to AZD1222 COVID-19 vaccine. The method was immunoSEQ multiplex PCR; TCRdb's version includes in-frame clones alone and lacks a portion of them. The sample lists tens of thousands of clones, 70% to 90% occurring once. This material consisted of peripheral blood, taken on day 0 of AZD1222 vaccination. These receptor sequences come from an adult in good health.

In DNA form, the CDR3 reads TGCGCCAGCAGCTTGGGTTCGACAGGGAACTATGGCTACACCTTC. Its translation is CASSLGSTGNYGYTF. The chain couples TRBV5-1 to TRBJ1-2, with 7 bases identical to TRBD1. Germline V gene lookup returns CDR1 SGHRS and CDR2 YFSETQ. The CDR3 contains 15 residues. Trimming took 0 bases from V and 2 from J; bases not matched to a gene: 4.

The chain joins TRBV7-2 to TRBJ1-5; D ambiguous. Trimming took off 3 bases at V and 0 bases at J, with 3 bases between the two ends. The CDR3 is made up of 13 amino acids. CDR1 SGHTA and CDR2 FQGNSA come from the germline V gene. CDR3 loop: CASSFYSNQPQHF. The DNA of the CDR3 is TGTGCCAGCAGCTTTTATAGCAATCAGCCCCAGCATTTT. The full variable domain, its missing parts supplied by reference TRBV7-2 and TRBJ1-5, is GAGVSQSPSNKVTEKGKDVELRCDPISGHTALYWYRQSLGQGLEFLIYFQGNSAPDKSGLPSDRFSAERTGGSVSTLTIQRTQQEDSAVYLCASSFYSNQPQHFGDGTRLSIL.

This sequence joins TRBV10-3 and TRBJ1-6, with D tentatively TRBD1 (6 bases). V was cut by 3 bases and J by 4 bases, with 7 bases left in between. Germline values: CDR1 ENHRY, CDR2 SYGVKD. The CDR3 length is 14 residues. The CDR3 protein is CAISDGQYNSPLHF. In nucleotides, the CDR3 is TGTGCCATCAGTGATGGACAGTATAATTCACCCCTCCACTTT.

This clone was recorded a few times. CDR3 in amino acids: CASSFRHEQYF. The CDR3 DNA is TGTGCCAGCAGCTTCCGCCACGAGCAGTACTTC. The chain recombines TRBV5-6 with TRBJ2-7; D remains unclear. CDR1 and CDR2 from the germline V gene are SGHDT and YYEEEE. The CDR3 is made up of 11 amino acids. Trimming took 2 bases from V and 5 from J, leaving 5 bases between them.

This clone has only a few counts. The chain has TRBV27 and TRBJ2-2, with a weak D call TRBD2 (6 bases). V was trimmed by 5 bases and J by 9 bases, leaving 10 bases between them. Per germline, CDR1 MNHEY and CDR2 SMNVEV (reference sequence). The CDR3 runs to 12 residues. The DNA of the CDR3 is TGTGCCAGCAGTCCCACTAGCCGGGAGCTGTTTTTT. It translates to CASSPTSRELFF.

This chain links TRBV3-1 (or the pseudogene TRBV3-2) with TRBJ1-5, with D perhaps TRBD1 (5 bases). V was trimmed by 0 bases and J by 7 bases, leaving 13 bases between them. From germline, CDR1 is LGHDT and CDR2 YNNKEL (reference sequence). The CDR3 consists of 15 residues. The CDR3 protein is CASSQDRGPRQPQHF. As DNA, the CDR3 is TGTGCCAGCAGCCAAGATCGGGGACCTCGGCAGCCCCAGCATTTT.

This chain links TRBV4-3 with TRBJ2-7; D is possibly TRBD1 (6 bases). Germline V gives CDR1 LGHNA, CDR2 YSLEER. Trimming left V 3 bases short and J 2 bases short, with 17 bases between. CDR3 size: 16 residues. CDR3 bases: TGCGCCAGCAGCCAGGCCCCCTCGACAGGTACCTACGAGCAGTACTTC. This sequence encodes CASSQAPSTGTYEQYF.